This entry lists 2 T cell receptor beta chains sequenced from one sample in a study of regulatory T cells in long-lasting Graves disease. Construction of TCR beta libraries relied on iRepertoire HTBI primers and on Arm-PCR targeting CDR3 regions. MiXCR was run by TCRdb on the multiplex PCR reads, yielding one entry per CDR3 protein. The sample records more than 400,000 distinct CDR3 sequences, over 15% being singletons. The time point here: newly diagnosed GD, antithyroid drugs for less than 3 months. From RNA extracted from PBMCs, the TCR library was made. These same data were also listed under a study on T cells in Graves' hyperthyroidism and ophthalmopathy.

Source: peripheral blood mononuclear cells (PBMCs), taken at new diagnosis, from a patient treated with antithyroid drugs. These TCRs come from a woman aged 30 to 39 with Graves disease.

This clonotype was observed many times. J is TRBJ2-7 and V is TRBV2; TRBD2 matches 15 bases. The CDR3 spans 16 residues. The trim removed 3 bases at V and 3 bases at J, leaving 3 bases unmatched. The germline gives CDR1 SNHLY, CDR2 FYNNEI. The CDR3 spells CASSEGLAGGFYEQYF. In DNA form, the CDR3 reads TGTGCCAGCAGTGAGGGACTAGCGGGAGGATTCTACGAGCAGTACTTC.

In its sample, this clonotype was seen many times. The chain links TRBV28 to TRBJ1-2; D is undetermined. Germline loops: CDR1 MDHEN, CDR2 SYDVKM. This CDR3 has 14 residues. V lost 6 bases, J lost 4 bases, and 15 bases lay in between. In nucleotides, the CDR3 is TGTGCCAGCAGATCCGGGCGAGAGTTCTATGGCTACACCTTC. Translated, it gives CASRSGREFYGYTF.